The clone carrying this T cell receptor beta chain was seen more than once but under ten times. Germline CDR1 and CDR2: MNHEY and SVGAGI. CDR3 size: 15 residues. The V and J ends lost 6 bases and 0 bases respectively, with 14 bases between them. Study processing details: Scientists estimated how many nucleated cells there were by amplifying reference gene primers. This table comes from immunoSEQ multiplex PCR, and its TCRdb copy is limited to in-frame clones, with some not included. V, J and clone size are those of that table, while D and trimming were read from the DNA. The table includes about 230,000 clones, 85% detected once. The sample belongs to a study of blood T cell repertoires in COVID-19. On the study more broadly: Both acute and convalescent COVID-19 samples were obtained from the United States, Italy and Spain. PBMCs, B-cell-depleted T cells, or T cells were the source of the cDNA or gDNA that made up the material.

The Seattle patients, enrolled during active infection, were followed longitudinally. This sequence joins TRBV6-5 and TRBJ1-1, with a weak D call TRBD1 (6 bases). This TCR derives from a man between 45 and 60 years old with COVID-19, enrolled during active disease. Material for sequencing was peripheral blood. The CDR3 coding sequence is TGTGCCAGCAGGTGGACAGAATCCGTGAACACTGAAGCTTTCTTT. Translation: CASRWTESVNTEAFF.